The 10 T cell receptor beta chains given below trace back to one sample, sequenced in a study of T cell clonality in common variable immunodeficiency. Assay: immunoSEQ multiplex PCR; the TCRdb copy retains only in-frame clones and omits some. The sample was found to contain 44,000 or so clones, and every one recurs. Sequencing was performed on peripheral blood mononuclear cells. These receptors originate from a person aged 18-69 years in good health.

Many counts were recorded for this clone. CDR3 in amino acids: CASSLDRAAYEQYF. CDR3 DNA (partial): TGTGCCAGCAGCTTAGACAGGGCCGCCTACGAG. This chain uses TRBV7-6 with TRBJ2-7; D perhaps matches TRBD1 (6 bases). Read sequence stops 3 residues before the CDR3 end, and the germline J gene provides the missing end. Germline V gene sequence: CDR1 SGHVS, CDR2 FNYEAQ. V was cut by 1 base and J by 2 bases, with 9 bases left in between. CDR3 length: 14 residues.

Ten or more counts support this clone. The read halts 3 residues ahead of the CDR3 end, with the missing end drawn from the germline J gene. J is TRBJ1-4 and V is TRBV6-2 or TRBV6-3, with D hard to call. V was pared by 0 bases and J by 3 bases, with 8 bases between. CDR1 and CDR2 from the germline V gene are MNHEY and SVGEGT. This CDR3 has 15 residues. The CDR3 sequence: CASSYSARPNEKLFF. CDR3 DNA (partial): TGTGCCAGCAGTTACTCGGCGCGGCCTAATGAAAAA.

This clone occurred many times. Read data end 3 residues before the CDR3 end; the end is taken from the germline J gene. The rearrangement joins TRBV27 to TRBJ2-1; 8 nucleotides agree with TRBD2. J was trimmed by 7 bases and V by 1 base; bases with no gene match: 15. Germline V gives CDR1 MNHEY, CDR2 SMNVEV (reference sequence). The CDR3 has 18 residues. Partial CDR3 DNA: TGTGCCAGCAGTTTATGGCCCGGAATAAGCGGGAGAGGAAATGAG. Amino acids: CASSLWPGISGRGNE. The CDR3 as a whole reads CASSLWPGISGRGNEQFF.

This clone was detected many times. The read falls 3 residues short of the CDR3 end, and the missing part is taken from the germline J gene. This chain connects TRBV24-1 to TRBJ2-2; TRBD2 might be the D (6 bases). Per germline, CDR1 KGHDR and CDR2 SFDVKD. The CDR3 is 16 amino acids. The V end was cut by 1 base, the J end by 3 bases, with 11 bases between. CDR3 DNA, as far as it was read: TGTGCCACCAGTGATTTAGAAGGAGGGCACACCGGGGAG. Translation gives CATSDLEGGHTGE. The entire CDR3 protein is CATSDLEGGHTGELFF.

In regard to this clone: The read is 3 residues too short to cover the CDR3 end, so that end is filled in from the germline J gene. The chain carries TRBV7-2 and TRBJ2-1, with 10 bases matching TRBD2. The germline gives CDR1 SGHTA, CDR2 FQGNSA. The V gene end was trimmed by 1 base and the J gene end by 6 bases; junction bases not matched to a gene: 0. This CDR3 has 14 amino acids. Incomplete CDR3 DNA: TGTGCCAGCAGCTTAGTAGCGGGGGGCAATGAG. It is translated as CASSLVAGGNE. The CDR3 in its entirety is CASSLVAGGNEQFF.

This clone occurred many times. The covered CDR3 bases are TGCAGTGCAACGACACGGGGGTTAGCGGGATTAAGGGAAGAGACC. It translates to CSATTRGLAGLREET. The full CDR3 protein reads CSATTRGLAGLREETQYF. This sequence joins TRBV20-1 and TRBJ2-5; 8 bases match TRBD2. Coverage ceases 3 residues before the CDR3 finishes, and the germline J gene fills in the end. Per germline, CDR1 DFQATT and CDR2 SNEGSKA (reference sequence). V was clipped by 6 bases and J by 3 bases; unmatched bases: 21. The CDR3 totals 18 residues.

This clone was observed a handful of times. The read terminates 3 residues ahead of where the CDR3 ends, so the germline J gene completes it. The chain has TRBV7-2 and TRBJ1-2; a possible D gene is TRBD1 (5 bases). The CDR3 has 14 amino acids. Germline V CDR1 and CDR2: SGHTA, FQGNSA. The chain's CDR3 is CASSTGSTIGTYTF. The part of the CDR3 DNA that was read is TGTGCCAGCAGCACAGGATCGACAATAGGTACC.

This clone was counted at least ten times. CDR3 loop: CASSSGTVGTPGYTF. The covered CDR3 bases are TGTGCCAGCAGCTCGGGGACAGTTGGTACTCCTGGC. The chain is built from TRBV5-6 and TRBJ1-2, with 7 bases aligning to TRBD1. The observed sequence ends 3 residues before the CDR3 terminus, with the missing tail filled in from the germline J gene. V gave up 3 bases and J gave up 7 bases; unmatched junction bases: 12. The V gene's germline CDR1 is SGHDT and CDR2 YYEEEE. CDR3 size: 15 residues. Full variable domain (rest looked up from reference TRBV5-6 and TRBJ1-2): DAGVTQSPTHLIKTRGQQVTLRCSPKSGHDTVSWYQQALGQGPQFIFQYYEEEERQRGNFPDRFSGHQFPNYSSELNVNALLLGDSALYLCASSSGTVGTPGYTFGSGTRLTVV.

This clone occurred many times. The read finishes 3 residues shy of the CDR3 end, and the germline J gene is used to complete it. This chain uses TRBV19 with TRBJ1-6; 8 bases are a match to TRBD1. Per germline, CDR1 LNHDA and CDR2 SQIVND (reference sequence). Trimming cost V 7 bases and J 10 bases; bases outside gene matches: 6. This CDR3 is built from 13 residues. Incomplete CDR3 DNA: TGTGCCAGTACTCCGGGACAGGTATCACCC. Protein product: CASTPGQVSP. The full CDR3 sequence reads CASTPGQVSPLHF.

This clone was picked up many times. CDR3 DNA, as far as it was read: TGTGCCAGCAGTGAAAGGGGGCTCACAGCCTACAATGAG. Protein sequence: CASSERGLTAYNE. The whole CDR3 region reads CASSERGLTAYNEQFF. The V gene is TRBV6-1, the J gene TRBJ2-1, with 7 bases identical to TRBD1. Coverage ceases 3 residues before the CDR3 finishes, and the germline J gene fills in the end. V shed 2 bases, J shed 2 bases, and the junction held 6 bases outside the gene matches. The CDR3 extends over 16 amino acids. The germline V gene has CDR1 MNHNS and CDR2 SASEGT.